This T cell receptor (beta chain) was captured in a study of blood T cell repertoires in COVID-19. Study at large: Sites across the United States, Italy and Spain contributed samples from acute and convalescent COVID-19. The cDNA or gDNA used as material had been derived from T cells, B-cell-depleted T cells, or PBMCs.

Per the original methods: Reference gene primer amplification yielded estimated nucleated cell counts. The table came from immunoSEQ multiplex PCR; TCRdb's copy has only in-frame clones and leaves some out. The DNA gave D and trimming, while V, J and clone size come from that table. Of 40,000 to 60,000 clones in the sample, 90% were seen once. This TCR came from a human donor in a cohort sampled during active COVID-19. The sequencing input was peripheral blood.

The CDR3: CASSLAQGFSGNTIYF. The CDR3 bases are TGCGCCAGCAGCTTGGCACAGGGGTTCTCTGGAAACACCATATATTTT. The V gene is TRBV5-1, the J gene TRBJ1-3; TRBD1 matches 7 bases. Germline trimming cut 0 bases from V and 0 bases from J; bases unmatched to any gene: 3. Per the germline V gene, CDR1 is SGHRS and CDR2 is YFSETQ. This CDR3 is 16 amino acids long.